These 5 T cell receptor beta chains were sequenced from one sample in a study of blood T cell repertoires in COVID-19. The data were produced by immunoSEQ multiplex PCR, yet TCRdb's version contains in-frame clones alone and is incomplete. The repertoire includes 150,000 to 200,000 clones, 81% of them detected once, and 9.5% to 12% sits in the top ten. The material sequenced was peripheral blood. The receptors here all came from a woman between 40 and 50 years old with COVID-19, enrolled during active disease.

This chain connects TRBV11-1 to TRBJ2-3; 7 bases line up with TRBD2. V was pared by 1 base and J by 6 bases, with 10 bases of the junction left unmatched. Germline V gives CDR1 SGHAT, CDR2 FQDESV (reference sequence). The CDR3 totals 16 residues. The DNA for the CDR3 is TGTGCCAGCAGCTTAGTAGCGGGCGTTCTTCTCGATACGCAGTATTTT. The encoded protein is CASSLVAGVLLDTQYF.

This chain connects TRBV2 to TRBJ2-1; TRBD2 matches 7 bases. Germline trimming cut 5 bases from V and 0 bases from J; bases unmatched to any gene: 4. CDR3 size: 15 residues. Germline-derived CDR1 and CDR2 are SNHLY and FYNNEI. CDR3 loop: CASSKGGLSYNEQFF. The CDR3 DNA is TGTGCCAGCAGTAAGGGAGGGCTCTCCTACAATGAGCAGTTCTTC.

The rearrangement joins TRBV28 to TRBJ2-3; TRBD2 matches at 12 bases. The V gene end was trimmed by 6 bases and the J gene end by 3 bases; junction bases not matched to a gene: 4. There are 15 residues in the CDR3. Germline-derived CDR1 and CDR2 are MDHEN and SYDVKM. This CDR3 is CASSRTSGRTDTQYF. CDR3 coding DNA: TGTGCCAGCAGCCGAACTAGCGGGAGGACAGATACGCAGTATTTT.

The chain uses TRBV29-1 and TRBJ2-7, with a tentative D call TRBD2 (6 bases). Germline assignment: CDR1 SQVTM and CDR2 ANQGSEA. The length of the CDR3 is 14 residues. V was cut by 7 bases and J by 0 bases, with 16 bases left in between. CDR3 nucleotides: TGCAGCGCCGCCCGAGGGACTGGCTCCTACGAGCAGTACTTC. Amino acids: CSAARGTGSYEQYF.

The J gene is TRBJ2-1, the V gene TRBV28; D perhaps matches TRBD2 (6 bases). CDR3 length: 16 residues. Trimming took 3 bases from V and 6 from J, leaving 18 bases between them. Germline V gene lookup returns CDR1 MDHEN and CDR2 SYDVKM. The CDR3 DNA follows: TGTGCCAGCAGTTTCCCCGGAGTCGGGGGAAGCAATGAGCAGTTCTTC. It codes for CASSFPGVGGSNEQFF.